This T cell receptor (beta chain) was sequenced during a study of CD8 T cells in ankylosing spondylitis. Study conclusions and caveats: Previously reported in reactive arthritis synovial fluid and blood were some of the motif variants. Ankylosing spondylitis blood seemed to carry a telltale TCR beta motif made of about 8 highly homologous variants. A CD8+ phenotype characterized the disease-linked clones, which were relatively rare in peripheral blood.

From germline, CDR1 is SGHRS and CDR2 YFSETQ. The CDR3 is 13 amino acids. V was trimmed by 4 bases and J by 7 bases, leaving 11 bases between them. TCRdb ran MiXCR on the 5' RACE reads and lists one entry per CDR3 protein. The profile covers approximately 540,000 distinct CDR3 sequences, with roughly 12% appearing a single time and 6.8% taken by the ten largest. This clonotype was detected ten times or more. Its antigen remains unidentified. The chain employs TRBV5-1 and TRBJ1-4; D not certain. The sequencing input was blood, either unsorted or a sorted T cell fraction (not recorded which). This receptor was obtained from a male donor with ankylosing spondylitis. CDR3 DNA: TGCGCCAGCAGCCTGAATGGTGGTGAAAAACTGTTTTTT. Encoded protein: CASSLNGGEKLFF.